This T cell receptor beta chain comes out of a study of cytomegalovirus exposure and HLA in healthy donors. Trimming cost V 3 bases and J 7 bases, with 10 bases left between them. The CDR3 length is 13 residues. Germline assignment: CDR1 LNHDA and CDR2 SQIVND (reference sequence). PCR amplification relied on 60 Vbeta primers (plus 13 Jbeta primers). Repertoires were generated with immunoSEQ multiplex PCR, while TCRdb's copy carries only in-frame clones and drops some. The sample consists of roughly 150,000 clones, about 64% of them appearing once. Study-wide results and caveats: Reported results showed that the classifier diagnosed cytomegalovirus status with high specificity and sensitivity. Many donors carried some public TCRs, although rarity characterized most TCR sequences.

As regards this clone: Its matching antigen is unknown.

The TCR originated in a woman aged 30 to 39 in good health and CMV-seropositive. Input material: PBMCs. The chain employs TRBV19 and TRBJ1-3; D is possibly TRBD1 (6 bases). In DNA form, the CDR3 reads TGTGCCAGTAGTATTTCAGGGGTTAACACCATATATTTT. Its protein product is CASSISGVNTIYF.